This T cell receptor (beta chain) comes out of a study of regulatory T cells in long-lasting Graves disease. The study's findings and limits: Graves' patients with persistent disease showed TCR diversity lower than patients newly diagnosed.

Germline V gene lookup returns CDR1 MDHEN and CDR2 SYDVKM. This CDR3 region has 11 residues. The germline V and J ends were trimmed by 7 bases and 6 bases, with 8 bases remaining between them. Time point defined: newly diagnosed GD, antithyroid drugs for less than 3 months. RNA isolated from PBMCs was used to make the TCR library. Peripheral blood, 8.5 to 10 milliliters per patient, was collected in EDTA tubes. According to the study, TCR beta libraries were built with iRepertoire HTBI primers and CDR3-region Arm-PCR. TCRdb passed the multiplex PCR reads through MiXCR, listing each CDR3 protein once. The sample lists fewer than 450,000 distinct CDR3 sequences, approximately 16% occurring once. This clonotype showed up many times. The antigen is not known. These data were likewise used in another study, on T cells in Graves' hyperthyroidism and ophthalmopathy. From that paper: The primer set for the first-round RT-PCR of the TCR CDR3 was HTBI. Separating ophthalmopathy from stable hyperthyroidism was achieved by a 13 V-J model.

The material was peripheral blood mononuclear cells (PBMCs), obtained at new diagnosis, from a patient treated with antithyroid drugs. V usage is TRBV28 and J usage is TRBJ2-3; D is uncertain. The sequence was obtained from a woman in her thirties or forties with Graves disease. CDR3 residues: CASTTSDTQYF. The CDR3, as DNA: TGTGCCAGCACTACGTCGGATACGCAGTATTTT.